The 29 T cell receptor beta chains below all came from one sample that was sequenced in a study of T cells after yellow fever vaccination. TCRdb processed the 5' RACE reads anew with MiXCR; each CDR3 protein has one entry. The table shows fewer than 90,000 distinct CDR3 sequences, with roughly 6.9% occurring only once. Here the sequenced sample was CD8+ T cells sorted from PBMCs, taken 5 days after the first yellow fever vaccination. The receptor source for this set is a man aged 18 to 29 who received the YFV17D yellow fever vaccine.

This clonotype was picked up a small number of times. This chain uses TRBV7-9 with TRBJ2-7; 10 nucleotides line up with TRBD1. Germline trimming cut 3 bases from V and 4 bases from J; bases unmatched to any gene: 3. Germline assignment: CDR1 SEHNR and CDR2 FQNEAQ (reference sequence). The length of the CDR3 is 14 residues. Here the CDR3 DNA reads TGTGCCAGCAGCTTTGGGACAGGGGTGTACGAGCAGTACTTC. It yields the protein CASSFGTGVYEQYF.

V gene TRBV28 combines with J gene TRBJ2-5; TRBD1 or TRBD2 may be the D gene (5 bases each). Germline V gene lookup returns CDR1 MDHEN and CDR2 SYDVKM. The ends were cut back, 6 bases at V and 3 bases at J, with 20 bases in the middle. This CDR3 contains 16 residues. The CDR3 nucleotides are TGTGCCAGCAGCGCATCACCCCCCGGGGCAGAAGAGACCCAGTACTTC. The encoded protein is CASSASPPGAEETQYF.

The sample holds many counts of this clonotype. This chain connects TRBV12-3 or TRBV12-4 to TRBJ2-2, with 8 positions matching TRBD2. V was clipped by 4 bases and J by 6 bases; unmatched bases: 4. The CDR3 runs to 14 residues. CDR3 loop: CASSSGLEAGELFF. As DNA, the CDR3 is TGTGCCAGCAGTTCGGGACTAGAGGCCGGGGAGCTGTTTTTT.

CDR3 nucleotide sequence: TGTGCCAGCAGTTTACGGGGGGCTGGGAATCAGCCCCAGCATTTT. Residues: CASSLRGAGNQPQHF. The gene calls are TRBV27 and TRBJ1-5; D perhaps matches TRBD1 (6 bases). The CDR3 is 15 residues long. Per the germline V gene, CDR1 is MNHEY and CDR2 is SMNVEV (reference sequence). Trimming pared 2 bases from V and 4 bases from J, leaving 12 bases between.

This clonotype was observed at least ten times. This sequence joins TRBV6-2 or TRBV6-3 and TRBJ2-4; TRBD2 matches at 13 bases. J was trimmed by 8 bases and V by 5 bases; bases with no gene match: 6. The CDR3 totals 15 residues. Germline CDR1 reads MNHEY; CDR2 reads SVGEGT. Written as DNA, the CDR3 is TGTGCCAGCAGTGGGACTAGCGGGGAAGGGGACATTCAGTACTTC. The encoded protein is CASSGTSGEGDIQYF.

In its sample, this clonotype was seen many times. V and J are TRBV16 and TRBJ2-7; the D gene is possibly TRBD1 (5 bases). The V and J ends lost 0 bases and 1 base respectively, with 13 bases between them. Germline CDR1 KGHSY, CDR2 FQNENV. The CDR3 spans 16 residues. CDR3 loop: CASSQSVQGSSYEQYV. The CDR3 DNA sequence: TGTGCCAGCAGCCAATCGGTCCAGGGCTCGTCCTACGAGCAGTACGTC.

The CDR3 loop is CASSQGGVRDDYGYTF. The CDR3 DNA is TGTGCCAGCAGCCAAGGTGGGGTGAGGGATGACTATGGCTACACCTTC. The chain couples TRBV4-2 to TRBJ1-2; D gene uncertain. The CDR3 length is 16 residues. Germline lookup yields CDR1 LGHNA and CDR2 YNFKEQ. The ends were cut back, 1 base at V and 3 bases at J, with 15 bases in the middle.

The rearrangement joins TRBV4-2 to TRBJ2-5; 14 bases map to TRBD2. Germline V gives CDR1 LGHNA, CDR2 YNFKEQ. The J segment lost 1 base and the V segment lost 4 bases, leaving 20 bases of the junction unmatched. The CDR3 has 22 amino acids. CDR3: CASSLLTPGLAGVTWTQETQYF. As DNA, the CDR3 is TGTGCCAGCAGCCTCCTAACCCCGGGACTAGCGGGGGTAACGTGGACCCAAGAGACCCAGTACTTC.

This clonotype was picked up a small number of times. The CDR3 DNA follows: TGTGCCAGCAGCTCATGGACAGGCGATTACGAGCAGTACTTC. Encoded protein: CASSSWTGDYEQYF. The chain carries TRBV7-9 and TRBJ2-7, with 7 nucleotides matching TRBD1. The CDR3 consists of 14 residues. Per germline, CDR1 SEHNR and CDR2 FQNEAQ (reference sequence). V gave up 4 bases and J gave up 4 bases; unmatched junction bases: 7.

The sample holds many counts of this clonotype. This chain connects TRBV4-3 to TRBJ1-3, with unresolved D. The V end was cut by 3 bases, the J end by 0 bases, with 12 bases between. Germline loops: CDR1 LGHNA, CDR2 YSLEER. This CDR3 region has 16 residues. As DNA, the CDR3 is TGCGCCAGCAGCCATCCTTCTGGAATCTCTGGAAACACCATATATTTT. This encodes CASSHPSGISGNTIYF.

The chain links TRBV20-1 to TRBJ2-2; D may be TRBD1 (6 bases). Germline loops: CDR1 DFQATT, CDR2 SNEGSKA (reference sequence). V shed 5 bases and J shed 3 bases, with 19 bases lying between them. CDR3 size: 16 residues. CDR3 loop: CSALLTGYSDTGELFF. In nucleotides, the CDR3 is TGCAGTGCTCTTCTAACAGGGTATTCGGACACCGGGGAGCTGTTTTTT.

Details on this clonotype: An end of the junction does not agree with germline; a read error may underlie this. V and J are TRBV4-3 and TRBJ1-5; no firm D call. The CDR3 sequence is 15 residues long. Germline CDR1 LGHNA, CDR2 YSLEER. CDR3 sequence (DNA): TGCCCCAGCAGCCAAGAGGTTGGTAGCAATCAGCCCCAGCATTTT. The encoded protein is CPSSQEVGSNQPQHF.

Ten or more counts support this clonotype. The chain is built from TRBV7-3 and TRBJ2-2; D gene ambiguous. The V gene lost 3 bases and the J gene lost 1 base, with 6 bases spanning the gap. The germline gives CDR1 SGHTA, CDR2 FQGTGA. This CDR3 has 14 residues. The CDR3 region has the DNA TGTGCCAGCAGCTTTGGCTTGAACACCGGGGAGCTGTTTTTT. Protein sequence: CASSFGLNTGELFF.

In this sample, this clonotype turned up many times. The CDR3 sequence: CSASLGLAGSGSYNEQFF. In nucleotides, the CDR3 is TGCAGTGCTTCCCTGGGACTAGCGGGGAGCGGGTCCTACAATGAGCAGTTCTTC. The chain has TRBV20-1 and TRBJ2-1, with 13 bases aligning to TRBD2. This CDR3 is built from 18 residues. Germline trimming cut 5 bases from V and 1 base from J; bases unmatched to any gene: 11. Germline V CDR1 and CDR2: DFQATT, SNEGSKA (reference sequence).

In its sample, this clonotype was seen many times. CDR3 DNA sequence: TGCAGCGTTGACGTGGCGGGCGAGCAGTACTTC. This translates into CSVDVAGEQYF. V and J are TRBV29-1 and TRBJ2-7; maybe TRBD2 (5 bases). Germline V gene lookup returns CDR1 SQVTM and CDR2 ANQGSEA. CDR3 length: 11 amino acids. Trimming took 3 bases from V and 6 from J, leaving 9 bases between them.

The table lists this clonotype with many counts. This chain links TRBV10-3 with TRBJ2-2; D tentatively reads TRBD1 or TRBD2 (5 bases each). Germline CDR1 and CDR2: ENHRY and SYGVKD. Trimming took 6 bases from V and 0 from J, leaving 11 bases between them. CDR3 size: 15 residues. In DNA, the CDR3 is TGTGCCATCAGGGAGGACATATCGAACACCGGGGAGCTGTTTTTT. Translated: CAIREDISNTGELFF.

This clonotype was found many times. This chain connects TRBV4-1 to TRBJ2-2, with no clear D. V dropped 1 base and J dropped 7 bases, with 7 bases sitting between them. Germline loops: CDR1 MGHRA, CDR2 YSYEKL. CDR3 size: 13 residues. The CDR3 here is CASSQVGNGELFF. DNA for the CDR3: TGCGCCAGCAGCCAAGTAGGAAACGGGGAGCTGTTTTTT.

This clonotype was observed at least ten times. This chain joins TRBV6-2 or TRBV6-3 and TRBJ2-7; D remains unclear. V lost 3 bases, J lost 4 bases, and 7 bases lay in between. Germline assignment: CDR1 MNHEY and CDR2 SVGEGT. The CDR3 runs 12 residues. CDR3 sequence (DNA): TGTGCCAGCAGTTATAGGGAATACGAGCAGTACGTC. Protein: CASSYREYEQYV.

This clonotype was detected only a few times. CDR3 nucleotide sequence: TGTGCCAGCACCGGCGGACTAGCGGGGTGGGGGGAGACCCAGTACTTC. Amino acids: CASTGGLAGWGETQYF. The chain is built from TRBV2 and TRBJ2-5, with 12 bases fitting TRBD2. Trimming removed 7 bases from V and 5 bases from J; junction bases left unmatched: 11. This CDR3 is 16 amino acids long. Germline CDR1 reads SNHLY; CDR2 reads FYNNEI.

Only a few counts were recorded for this clonotype. This chain joins TRBV7-3 and TRBJ2-1; TRBD2 matches 9 bases. CDR1 and CDR2 from the germline V gene are SGHTA and FQGTGA. J lost 2 bases, V lost 6 bases, and 5 bases had no gene match. This CDR3 is built from 15 residues. This chain's CDR3 is CASSLAGTAYNEQFF. The CDR3 DNA reads TGTGCCAGCAGTCTAGCGGGAACCGCCTACAATGAGCAGTTCTTC.

There are many counts of this clonotype. The CDR3 coding sequence is TGTGCCATCAGTGATCCGCCGGGACTAGCTACCGGGGAGCTGTTTTTT. Translating gives CAISDPPGLATGELFF. The rearrangement links TRBV10-3 to TRBJ2-2, with 9 positions matching TRBD2. Looked up from germline, CDR1 is ENHRY and CDR2 is SYGVKD. V lost 3 bases and J lost 5; bases outside the gene matches: 7. The CDR3 consists of 16 residues.

Only a few counts were recorded for this clonotype. This rearrangement joins TRBV7-9 to TRBJ2-7, with D possibly matching TRBD1 (5 bases). The germline gives CDR1 SEHNR, CDR2 FQNEAQ (reference sequence). The CDR3 runs to 14 residues. The V gene lost 1 base and the J gene lost 3 bases, with 10 bases spanning the gap. CDR3 sequence reads: CASSLGQQDYEQYV. The CDR3, as DNA: TGTGCCAGCAGCTTAGGGCAACAGGACTACGAGCAGTACGTC.

This clonotype was seen at least ten times. The gene calls are TRBV4-3 and TRBJ1-5; D call uncertain. CDR1 is LGHNA and CDR2 is YSLEER in the germline V gene. Trimming removed 1 base from V and 7 bases from J, with 8 bases in between. This CDR3 is 13 amino acids long. CDR3: CASSQVRGQPQHF. DNA for the CDR3: TGCGCCAGCAGCCAAGTCCGGGGACAGCCCCAGCATTTT.

A word on this clonotype: Being one base from a much bigger clone, this may be a read error. No conserved phenylalanine or tryptophan is present at the end of the CDR3, so a read error is the likely explanation. J is TRBJ2-2 and V is TRBV27, with 7 bases aligning to TRBD1. V dropped 8 bases and J dropped 6; count of bases not matched to a gene: 6. The CDR3 length is 13 residues. The germline CDR1 and CDR2 sequences are MNHEY and SMNVEV (reference sequence). The CDR3 protein is CASRQGVAGELFI. The CDR3, as DNA: TGTGCCAGCCGACAGGGTGTCGCCGGGGAGCTGTTTATT.

The chain combines TRBV4-1 with TRBJ1-1; D is unresolved. The germline V and J ends were trimmed by 0 bases and 2 bases, with 4 bases remaining between them. The CDR3 is 13 amino acids. Per germline, CDR1 MGHRA and CDR2 YSYEKL. CDR3 bases: TGCGCCAGCAGCCAAGATGGCAACACTGAAGCTTTCTTT. Encoded protein: CASSQDGNTEAFF.

This clonotype was seen ten or more times. The V call is TRBV7-2, the J call TRBJ2-7, with D unclear. CDR1 is SGHTA and CDR2 is FQGNSA in the germline V gene. CDR3 length: 12 amino acids. The V end was cut by 1 base, the J end by 4 bases, with 5 bases between. The CDR3 reads CASSLGVYEQYF. DNA of the CDR3: TGTGCCAGCAGCTTAGGAGTGTACGAGCAGTACTTC.

The sample holds a few counts of this clonotype. The rearrangement joins TRBV11-2 to TRBJ1-5; D is perhaps TRBD1 (5 bases). In germline, CDR1 is SGHAT, CDR2 FQNNGV. The V end lost 1 base, the J end lost 4 bases, and 23 bases lay between the germline ends. The CDR3 covers 19 residues. CDR3 sequence (DNA): TGTGCCAGCAGCTTAGGAGTGCCTTTACCGACAGCACCAAATCAGCCCCAGCATTTT. Translating it yields CASSLGVPLPTAPNQPQHF. Combining the CDR3 with reference TRBV11-2 and TRBJ1-5 gives the whole variable domain EAGVAQSPRYKIIEKRQSVAFWCNPISGHATLYWYQQILGQGPKLLIQFQNNGVVDDSQLPKDRFSAERLKGVDSTLKIQPAKLEDSAVYLCASSLGVPLPTAPNQPQHFGDGTRLSIL.

This clonotype turned up a few times. The chain has TRBV19 and TRBJ1-2; the D gene is possibly TRBD1 (5 bases). The germline V gene has CDR1 LNHDA and CDR2 SQIVND (reference sequence). The ends were cut back, 3 bases at V and 5 bases at J, with 10 bases in the middle. The CDR3 sequence is 13 residues long. The CDR3 DNA follows: TGTGCCAGTAGTATGATGGGGCTGTATGGCTACACCTTC. Amino acids: CASSMMGLYGYTF.

This clonotype was found a few times. The rearrangement joins TRBV7-9 to TRBJ1-1; TRBD1 is a possible D gene (5 bases). Looked up from germline, CDR1 is SEHNR and CDR2 is FQNEAQ (reference sequence). This CDR3 has 13 amino acids. Trimming removed 4 bases from V and 0 bases from J, with 6 bases in between. The CDR3 DNA reads TGTGCCAGCAGCTCCAGGGTGAACACTGAAGCTTTCTTT. Translating it yields CASSSRVNTEAFF. Together with reference TRBV7-9 and TRBJ1-1, the CDR3 gives the full variable domain: DTGVSQNPRHKITKRGQNVTFRCDPISEHNRLYWYRQTLGQGPEFLTYFQNEAQLEKSRLLSDRFSAERPKGSFSTLEIQRTEQGDSAMYLCASSSRVNTEAFFGQGTRLTVV.